This T cell receptor beta chain was sequenced for a study of OX40 agonist ivuxolimab in advanced cancers. The method was immunoSEQ multiplex PCR; TCRdb's version includes in-frame clones alone and lacks a portion of them. The sample holds tens of thousands of clones; 84% are singletons and the top ten take roughly 4.1%. The CDR3 is made up of 13 amino acids. Germline loops: CDR1 MNHNY, CDR2 SVGAGI (reference sequence). Trimming removed 6 bases from V and 1 base from J, with 9 bases in between. This material consisted of CD4+ or CD8+ T cells sorted from blood, taken in a trial of the OX40 agonist ivuxolimab. This TCR was recovered from an adult with an advanced solid tumor such as melanoma, head and neck, liver or kidney cancer. This chain connects TRBV6-6 to TRBJ1-1, with a tentative D call TRBD1 (5 bases). The CDR3 DNA follows: TGTGCCAGCAGGATACAGGAGAACACTGAAGCTTTCTTT. This sequence encodes CASRIQENTEAFF.